The entry below gives a single TCR beta chain sequence along with its context. The data were taken from a study of long-term antiretroviral therapy in people with HIV. The CDR3 has 13 residues. The germline CDR1 and CDR2 sequences are SQVTM and ANQGSEA. Trimming took 6 bases from V and 1 from J, leaving 12 bases between them. Samples were assayed with immunoSEQ v3.0 at survey level. Produced via immunoSEQ multiplex PCR; TCRdb's table is partial and in-frame only. The sample holds some 30,000 clones, roughly 87% seen once. The receptor was derived from a young man with HIV. The chain recombines TRBV29-1 with TRBJ2-5; D gene ambiguous. The source was unsorted PBMCs, collected 1.1 years after starting antiretroviral therapy. DNA for the CDR3: TGCAGCGTCGATTCGGGCCTCCAAGAGACCCAGTACTTC. Its translation: CSVDSGLQETQYF. Drawing the rest from reference TRBV29-1 and TRBJ2-5, the complete variable domain is SAVISQKPSRDICQRGTSLTIQCQVDSQVTMMFWYRQQPGQSLTLIATANQGSEATYESGFVIDKFPISRPNLTFSTLTVSNMSPEDSSIYLCSVDSGLQETQYFGPGTRLLVL.